The entry below describes one T cell receptor (beta chain). This clonotype was seen ten or more times. Its binding antigen is unknown. There are no base qualities to consult, and no much larger clone falls within one base. This sample is part of a study of blood T cells in healthy people across ages (dated by TCRdb to the mid-2010s). Concerning the study at large: In model experiments, roughly one uniquely barcoded TCR beta cDNA molecule per two T cells was captured by template switching. To avoid experimental bias, donors of different ages were spread randomly across the sequencing lanes. The study measured age-related changes in TCR beta repertoire diversity using deep sequencing normalized with unique cDNA molecular identifiers. The donors were divided into four age groups: young (average around 16 years), middle-aged (roughly 42), aged (about 62) and long-lived (about 84). For two donors (one aged 18 to 30 and one aged 80 or older), the study analyzed two additional independent replicas of 1 million unique cDNA reads from the same blood draw. General findings and caveats noted by the study authors: As age increased, observed TCR beta diversity per million T cells dropped in a roughly linear way, and a significant reduction was already evident by age roughly 36. Conclusive comparison of naive and antigen-experienced compartments was prevented by the profiling of bulk unsorted PBMCs. There was a strong correlation between observed TCR beta diversity and the percentage of naive T cells measured by flow cytometry. Because the CMV infection status of the donors was unknown, age-related changes in expanded clonotypes may potentially have been confounded. Compared with the aged group, more naive CD4+ T cells, fewer expanded clones and increased TCR diversity were shown by the long-lived group, suggesting age selection. Estimates of total diversity based on one million sequenced T cells were regarded as lower bounds and as underestimates.

The CDR3 sequence holds 15 residues, the cysteine and phenylalanine included. Only CDR3 DNA is held: 45 bases, read in frame from base 1. CDR1 SGHRS and CDR2 YFSETQ are derived from the germline V gene. Trimming removed 4 bases from V and 5 bases from J, leaving 18 bases between the germline ends. The donors were around 39 Caucasian individuals from Russia, aged about 6 to 100 years, who were systemically healthy. Ten milliliters of peripheral blood were drawn from each donor into EDTA-treated Vacutainer tubes. Ficoll-Paque density-gradient centrifugation was used to isolate PBMCs, with at least 6 million obtained per sample. Trizol reagent was used to extract total RNA from PBMCs, with at least 6 micrograms per sample. Naive CD45RAhigh/CD27high T cell percentages were measured by flow cytometry on a PBMC aliquot from every donor. Receptor libraries were prepared by 5' RACE. TCRdb shows the sequencer as Illumina HiSeq 2500. The second PCR ran for about 7 to 11 cycles and used a J-beta primer mix along with a sample-barcoded 5' primer. Each TCR beta cDNA molecule received a unique molecular identifier from a template-switch 5' adaptor carrying 12 random nucleotides. At least 3 million CDR3-containing paired-end reads were obtained from each sample. All of the RNA was converted into first-strand cDNA using the Mint cDNA synthesis kit, with a TRBC-specific oligonucleotide serving as the primer. All cDNA was treated with uracil-DNA glycosylase and then went through a first 18-cycle PCR with the universal primers M1SS and BC2_uni_R. For the original study's pipeline: For normalization, 1 million high-quality reads, each with a distinct molecular identifier, were randomly selected from each sample. Reads sharing molecular identifiers were discarded rather than binned into consensus sequences. MiTCR, set to a Q25 quality threshold and the strictest error-elimination algorithm, was used for CDR3 identification, clonotype clustering and error correction. A nonparametric unseen species model with Euler transformation was used to estimate lower-bound total TCR beta diversity. Using fastp trimming at Q25 and MiXCR clonotype assembly, TCRdb reanalyzed the public sequencing data and kept in-frame beta chains. Entries that share a CDR3 protein sequence are merged under the most common genes and DNA. TCRdb assigned the V and J calls; the authors' analysis was not used. A total of 700,000 to 800,000 distinct CDR3 sequences appear in this sample, around 40% of them only once. The ten largest clones add up to around a fifth of the sample.

The chain links TRBV5-1 with TRBJ2-5; the D region possibly corresponds to TRBD2 (7 bases align). This clonotype was obtained from a woman aged 55 to 70 in good health. Sequencing used blood. At the DNA level, the sequence is TGCGCCAGCAGCCCTCTAGGGGGGGCACGCGAGACCCAGTACTTC. Its amino acids are CASSPLGGARETQYF.